This T cell receptor beta chain was recorded in a study of blood T cell repertoires in COVID-19. In the study overall: COVID-19 samples, acute and convalescent, were from the United States, Italy and Spain. PBMCs, B-cell-depleted T cells, or T cells provided the cDNA or gDNA that made up the material.

As processed by the authors: From reference gene primer amplification, estimates of nucleated cell counts were derived. The method was immunoSEQ multiplex PCR; TCRdb's version includes in-frame clones alone and lacks a portion of them. For V, J and clone size, that table is used; D and trimming come from the DNA. Here the sample spans 380,000 or so clones, more than 80% being singletons. Between the trimmed V and J ends, which lost 3 bases and 3 bases, there was a span of 5 bases. The CDR3 is made up of 12 amino acids. J is TRBJ1-1 and V is TRBV12-3 or TRBV12-4; D gene unclear. The material sequenced was peripheral blood. This clonotype was obtained from a man aged 35 to 55 with acute or convalescent COVID-19. The CDR3 reads CASSFSDTEAFF. The CDR3 coding sequence is TGTGCCAGCAGTTTTTCGGACACTGAAGCTTTCTTT.